A single sample is the source of the 10 T cell receptor beta chains below, sequenced in a study of control samples from healthy donors and cancer patients (dated by TCRdb to 2020 to 2022). Libraries were constructed by the immunoSEQ multiplex PCR assay. Sourced from immuneACCESS, this table was stored by TCRdb with only in-frame sequences that have V and J called. A share of the clones is absent; for the studies checked, an unresolved V gene accounts for under half, and the remainder has no known explanation. The sample has 150,000 to 200,000 clones on record, around 90% of them singletons. The top ten constitute roughly 0.7% of the sample. Sequencing was done on a sample of blood. The receptors originated from a woman aged 25 to 39 in good health.

The rearrangement links TRBV28 to TRBJ1-3; possible D gene TRBD1, 5 bases. CDR1 is MDHEN, CDR2 SYDVKM, per germline. V lost 3 bases and J lost 2, with 11 bases in between. The CDR3 covers 15 residues. This CDR3 reads CASSFGGGPGNTIYF. The CDR3 bases are TGTGCCAGCAGTTTCGGGGGGGGTCCTGGAAACACCATATATTTT. The entire variable domain, with the rest obtained from reference TRBV28 and TRBJ1-3, is as follows: DVKVTQSSRYLVKRTGEKVFLECVQDMDHENMFWYRQDPGLGLRLIYFSYDVKMKEKGDIPEGYSVSREKKERFSLILESASTNQTSMYLCASSFGGGPGNTIYFGEGSWLTVV.

The chain uses TRBV5-5 and TRBJ2-1, with D possibly being TRBD1 (5 bases). Trimming took off 4 bases at V and 6 bases at J, with 20 bases between the two ends. This CDR3 is built from 16 residues. The germline V gene encodes CDR1 SGHKS and CDR2 YYEKEE (reference sequence). For the CDR3, the DNA is TGTGCCAGCAGCCCCAGGGCATGGGAAAGGGCCAATGAGCAGTTCTTC. Its translation: CASSPRAWERANEQFF.

The chain joins TRBV4-3 to TRBJ2-7; the match to TRBD2 covers 9 bases. CDR3 length: 18 residues. J gave up 4 bases and V 0 bases, and 13 bases lay outside the gene matches. Germline values: CDR1 LGHNA, CDR2 YSLEER. CDR3: CASSQDRMAGGLVYEQYF. CDR3 DNA sequence: TGCGCCAGCAGCCAAGATCGGATGGCGGGAGGGCTAGTTTACGAGCAGTACTTC.

J is TRBJ1-6 and V is TRBV10-2; D may be TRBD1 (6 bases). This CDR3 has 14 residues. Per the germline V gene, CDR1 is WSHSY and CDR2 is SAAADI. Between the trimmed V and J ends, which lost 5 bases and 9 bases, there was a span of 14 bases. The CDR3 loop reads CASSYPGAGSPLHF. CDR3 bases: TGCGCCAGCAGTTATCCGGGGGCAGGTTCACCCCTCCACTTT.

The chain employs TRBV4-2 and TRBJ2-7; 10 positions agree with TRBD2. J gave up 3 bases and V 1 base, and 6 bases lay outside the gene matches. Germline V gives CDR1 LGHNA, CDR2 YNFKEQ. The CDR3 has 16 amino acids. For the CDR3, the DNA is TGTGCCAGCAGCCAAGCTAGCGGGAGTAGGGTCTACGAGCAGTACTTC. Residues: CASSQASGSRVYEQYF.

This clone was counted once. The CDR3 spells CASSLERADTQYF. As DNA, the CDR3 is TGTGCCAGCAGCTTAGAGAGGGCAGATACGCAGTATTTT. The V and J genes are TRBV7-3 and TRBJ2-3; D might be TRBD2 (5 bases). The CDR3 sequence is 13 residues long. The germline CDR1 and CDR2 sequences are SGHTA and FQGTGA. The V and J ends lost 2 bases and 4 bases respectively, with 7 bases between them.

The chain recombines TRBV27 with TRBJ2-3, with 9 bases that match TRBD1. CDR3 length: 15 amino acids. Trimming cost V 5 bases and J 1 base; bases outside gene matches: 4. Germline V lookup: CDR1 MNHEY, CDR2 SMNVEV (reference sequence). CDR3 loop: CASSTRTGGTDTQYF. The DNA for the CDR3 is TGTGCCAGCAGTACCCGGACAGGGGGCACAGATACGCAGTATTTT.

The genes are TRBV27 and TRBJ2-1, with D possibly TRBD2 on 5 matching bases. Trimming stripped 8 bases from V and 10 bases from J, with 15 bases between. The germline gives CDR1 MNHEY, CDR2 SMNVEV (reference sequence). This CDR3 comprises 12 residues. This chain's CDR3 is CASRTHYWEQFF. For the CDR3, the DNA is TGTGCCAGCCGGACTCATTATTGGGAGCAGTTCTTC.

This chain joins TRBV3-1 (or the pseudogene TRBV3-2) and TRBJ2-5; D unclear. The CDR3 extends over 12 amino acids. Deletions cut 6 bases from V and 5 bases from J, with 10 bases between. Germline loops: CDR1 LGHDT, CDR2 YNNKEL (reference sequence). The CDR3 region has the DNA TGTGCCAGCAGTAGCAGTGAGGAGACCCAGTACTTC. Translating gives CASSSSEETQYF.

The V and J genes are TRBV7-3 and TRBJ2-5, with 11 bases aligning to TRBD2. The junction had 9 bases not matched to a gene; V was cut back by 2 bases and J by 7 bases. This CDR3 is built from 16 residues. Germline assignment: CDR1 SGHTA and CDR2 FQGTGA. CDR3 bases: TGTGCCAGCAGCTTAGGGACTAGCGGTCGAGGCGTGACCCAGTACTTC. Protein product: CASSLGTSGRGVTQYF.